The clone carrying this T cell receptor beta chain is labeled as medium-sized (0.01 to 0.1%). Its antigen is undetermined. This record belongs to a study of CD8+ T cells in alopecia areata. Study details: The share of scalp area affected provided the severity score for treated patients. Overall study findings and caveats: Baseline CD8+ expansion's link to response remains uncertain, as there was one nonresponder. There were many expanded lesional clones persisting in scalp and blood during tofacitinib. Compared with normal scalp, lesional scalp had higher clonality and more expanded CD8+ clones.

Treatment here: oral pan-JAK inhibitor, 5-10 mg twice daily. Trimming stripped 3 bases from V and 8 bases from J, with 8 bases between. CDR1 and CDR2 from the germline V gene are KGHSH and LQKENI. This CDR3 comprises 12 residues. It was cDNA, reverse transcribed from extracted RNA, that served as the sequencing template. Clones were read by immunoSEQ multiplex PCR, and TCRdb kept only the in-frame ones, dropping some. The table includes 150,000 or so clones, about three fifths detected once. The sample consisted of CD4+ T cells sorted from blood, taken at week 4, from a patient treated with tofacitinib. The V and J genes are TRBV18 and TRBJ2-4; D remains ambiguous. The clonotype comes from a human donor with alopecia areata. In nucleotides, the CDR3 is TGTGCCAGCTCACCTAGTGCGGACATTCAGTACTTC. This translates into CASSPSADIQYF.